This entry describes one T cell receptor (beta chain). Its antigen is still unknown. Clinical symptoms, serum thyroxine and TRAb, thyroid ultrasound and orbital computed tomography together formed the diagnostic basis. From RNA transcripts, TCR beta CDR3 regions were amplified. First-round RT-PCR of the TCR CDR3 relied on the HTBI primer set. TCRdb recomputed calls from the multiplex PCR reads with MiXCR, one row per CDR3 protein. The table lists 300,000 or so distinct CDR3 sequences, approximately 17% of them singletons, with roughly a third in the top ten. The source of the sample is a study of T cells in Graves' hyperthyroidism and ophthalmopathy. Germline V gene sequence: CDR1 MNHNS, CDR2 SASEGT. The CDR3 runs to 15 residues. V lost 9 bases and J 0 bases, leaving 15 bases between the germline ends. Overall study findings and caveats: Most clonotypes expanded in the thyroid (above 0.001) were also present in blood.

The rearrangement links TRBV6-1 to TRBJ2-1; D is unclear. Specimen: blood. This clonotype originated in a man aged 25 to 40 with Graves' hyperthyroidism. The CDR3 reads CASSLAPPSYNEQFF. In DNA form, the CDR3 reads TGTGCCAGTAGTCTGGCCCCTCCCTCCTACAATGAGCAGTTCTTC.